The sequence of this T cell receptor beta chain was determined in a study of blood T cell repertoires in COVID-19. At the level of the study: From T cells, B-cell-depleted T cells, or PBMCs came the material, which was cDNA or gDNA.

This clone was observed once. The germline CDR1 and CDR2 sequences are PRHDT and FYEKMQ (reference sequence). The CDR3 totals 17 residues. Germline trimming cut 5 bases from V and 5 bases from J; bases unmatched to any gene: 11. Source study methods: Estimates of nucleated cell counts were drawn from the amplification of reference gene primers. The table came from immunoSEQ multiplex PCR; TCRdb's copy has only in-frame clones and leaves some out. For V, J and clone size, that table is used; D and trimming come from the DNA. This sample has 95,000 to 150,000 clones, with 85% to 90% found just once. V usage is TRBV13 and J usage is TRBJ2-7, with TRBD2 matching over 14 bases. The receptor was isolated from a woman in her fifties or sixties with active or convalescent COVID-19. The specimen was peripheral blood. The CDR3 loop reads CASSLRLAGGLEHEQYF. Written as DNA, the CDR3 is TGTGCCAGCAGCCTACGACTAGCGGGAGGGCTCGAGCACGAGCAGTACTTC. Together with reference TRBV13 and TRBJ2-7, the CDR3 gives the full variable domain: AAGVIQSPRHLIKEKRETATLKCYPIPRHDTVYWYQQGPGQDPQFLISFYEKMQSDKGSIPDRFSAQQFSDYHSELNMSSLELGDSALYFCASSLRLAGGLEHEQYFGPGTRLTVT.